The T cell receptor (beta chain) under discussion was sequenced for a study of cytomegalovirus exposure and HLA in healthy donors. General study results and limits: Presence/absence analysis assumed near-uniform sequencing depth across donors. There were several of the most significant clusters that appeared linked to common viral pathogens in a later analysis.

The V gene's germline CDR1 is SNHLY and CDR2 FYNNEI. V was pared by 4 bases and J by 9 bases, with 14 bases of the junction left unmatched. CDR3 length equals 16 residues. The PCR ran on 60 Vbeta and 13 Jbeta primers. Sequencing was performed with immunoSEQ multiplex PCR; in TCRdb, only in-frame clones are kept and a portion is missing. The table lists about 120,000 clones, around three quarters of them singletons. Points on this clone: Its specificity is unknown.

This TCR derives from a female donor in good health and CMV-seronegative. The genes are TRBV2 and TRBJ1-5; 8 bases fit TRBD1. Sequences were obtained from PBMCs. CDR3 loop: CASSVGQGALDRPQHF. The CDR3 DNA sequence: TGTGCCAGCAGTGTCGGACAGGGCGCTTTGGATCGGCCCCAGCATTTT. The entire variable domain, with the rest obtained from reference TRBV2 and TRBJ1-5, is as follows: EPEVTQTPSHQVTQMGQEVILRCVPISNHLYFYWYRQILGQKVEFLVSFYNNEISEKSEIFDDQFSVERPDGSNFTLKIRSTKLEDSAMYFCASSVGQGALDRPQHFGDGTRLSIL.